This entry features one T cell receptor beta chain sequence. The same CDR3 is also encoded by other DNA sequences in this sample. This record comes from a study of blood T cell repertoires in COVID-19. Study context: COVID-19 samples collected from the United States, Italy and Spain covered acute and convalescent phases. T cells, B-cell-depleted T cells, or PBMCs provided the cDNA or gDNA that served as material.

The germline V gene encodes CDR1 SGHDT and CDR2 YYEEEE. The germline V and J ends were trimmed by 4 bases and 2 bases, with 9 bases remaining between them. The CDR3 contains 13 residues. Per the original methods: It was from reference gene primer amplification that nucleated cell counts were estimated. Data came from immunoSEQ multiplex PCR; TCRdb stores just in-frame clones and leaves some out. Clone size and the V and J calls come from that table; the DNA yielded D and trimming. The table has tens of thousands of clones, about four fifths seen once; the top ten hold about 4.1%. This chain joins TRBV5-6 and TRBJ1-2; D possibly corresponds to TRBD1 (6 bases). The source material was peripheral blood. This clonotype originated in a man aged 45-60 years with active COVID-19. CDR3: CASSLRGNYGYTF. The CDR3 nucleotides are TGTGCCAGCAGCCTAAGGGGGAACTATGGCTACACCTTC.